Listed here is a single TCR beta chain. This entry comes from a study of control samples from healthy donors and cancer patients. The germline CDR1 and CDR2 sequences are LGHDT and YNNKEL (reference sequence). Trimming stripped 5 bases from V and 7 bases from J, with 6 bases between. The CDR3 is 11 amino acids. Some clones are missing from TCRdb's copy, which holds only in-frame ones; the method was immunoSEQ multiplex PCR. The table includes over 150,000 clones, around nine tenths detected once. The chain combines TRBV3-1 (or the pseudogene TRBV3-2) with TRBJ1-3; D not certain. Specimen: blood. The sequence was obtained from a man aged 25-45 years in good health. DNA for the CDR3: TGTGCCAGCAGCTACCTCAACACCATATATTTT. It yields the protein CASSYLNTIYF.